What follows are 27 T cell receptor beta chains derived from one specimen sequenced in a study of T-cell memory formation after mild COVID-19. TCRdb processed the 5' RACE reads anew with MiXCR; each CDR3 protein has one entry. Of a few hundred thousand distinct CDR3 sequences in the sample, around 21% were seen once. The sequenced sample consisted of PBMCs or a T cell subset sorted from them (not recorded which). The receptor set was obtained from an adult woman who had mild COVID-19 (a few samples of this study predate the infection). Cell type and time point are not known.

This clonotype was detected only a few times. The chain links TRBV7-8 to TRBJ1-1; no clear D gene. Germline V gene sequence: CDR1 SGHVS, CDR2 FQNEAQ. The length of the CDR3 is 11 residues. The CDR3 region has the DNA TGTGCAGTCATGTGGGACACTGAAGCTTTCTTT. It codes for CAVMWDTEAFF. Full variable domain (missing parts from reference TRBV7-8 and TRBJ1-1): GAGVSQSPRYKVAKRGQDVALRCDPISGHVSLFWYQQALGQGPEFLTYFQNEAQLDKSGLPSDRFFAERPEGSVSTLKIQRTQQEDSAVYLCAVMWDTEAFFGQGTRLTVV.

This clonotype was recorded many times. The chain joins TRBV19 to TRBJ2-7, with 8 bases matching TRBD2. This CDR3 contains 15 residues. V shed 6 bases and J 3 bases; nucleotides not matched to a gene: 10. The germline V gene has CDR1 LNHDA and CDR2 SQIVND (reference sequence). In DNA form, the CDR3 reads TGTGCCAGTAGCGCGGGATGGACTAGCCTCTACGAGCAGTACTTC. Its translation: CASSAGWTSLYEQYF. Supplemented by reference TRBV19 and TRBJ2-7, the full variable domain reads DGGITQSPKYLFRKEGQNVTLSCEQNLNHDAMYWYRQDPGQGLRLIYYSQIVNDFQKGDIAEGYSVSREKKESFPLTVTSAQKNPTAFYLCASSAGWTSLYEQYFGPGTRLTVT.

The chain recombines TRBV4-1 with TRBJ2-7, with D perhaps TRBD1 (5 bases). Trimming left V 1 base short and J 3 bases short, with 10 bases between. Germline V gene sequence: CDR1 MGHRA, CDR2 YSYEKL. The CDR3 is made up of 14 amino acids. CDR3 sequence reads: CASSQGVGHYEQYF. For the CDR3, the DNA is TGCGCCAGCAGCCAAGGCGTAGGACACTACGAGCAGTACTTC.

CDR3 sequence (DNA): TGTGCCAGCAGCTCCGACGGGGTGAACACCGGGGAGCTGTTTTTT. It yields the protein CASSSDGVNTGELFF. The chain recombines TRBV11-3 with TRBJ2-2; D might be TRBD2 (5 bases). The germline gives CDR1 SGHNT, CDR2 YENEEA. Trimming stripped 4 bases from V and 1 base from J, with 10 bases between. There are 15 residues in the CDR3.

This clonotype was seen a few times. The chain is built from TRBV12-3 or TRBV12-4 and TRBJ2-7; 9 bases align to TRBD1. The CDR3 runs to 14 residues. Losses at the gene ends were 5 bases for V and 1 base for J; bases not matched to a gene: 3. The CDR3 here is CASSTGGSSYEQYF. CDR3 DNA sequence: TGTGCCAGCAGTACAGGGGGCTCATCCTACGAGCAGTACTTC.

This clonotype showed up just a few times. The CDR3 spells CASSPPGQGALNTEAFF. CDR3 coding DNA: TGTGCCAGCAGCCCGCCGGGACAGGGGGCACTGAACACTGAAGCTTTCTTT. The chain recombines TRBV6-5 with TRBJ1-1; 12 bases map to TRBD1. The germline V gene encodes CDR1 MNHEY and CDR2 SVGAGI. V shed 6 bases, J shed 0 bases, and the junction held 8 bases outside the gene matches. CDR3 size: 17 residues.

This clonotype was seen a few times. The genes are TRBV7-6 and TRBJ2-5; the D is unclear. CDR1 is SGHVS, CDR2 FNYEAQ, per germline. The CDR3 extends over 17 amino acids. Trimming took off 1 base at V and 4 bases at J, with 19 bases between the two ends. CDR3 in amino acids: CASSLDITGPNRETQYF. The CDR3 DNA reads TGTGCCAGCAGCTTAGATATTACCGGACCGAACAGAGAGACCCAGTACTTC.

The chain uses TRBV3-1 and TRBJ1-3; D ambiguous. V lost 0 bases and J lost 5, with 8 bases in between. The CDR3 runs to 14 residues. Germline lookup yields CDR1 LGHDT and CDR2 YNNKEL (reference sequence). The CDR3 DNA sequence: TGTGCCAGCAGCCAAGATCGGTTGCGAAACACCATATATTTT. Protein product: CASSQDRLRNTIYF.

The chain employs TRBV3-1 and TRBJ1-1, with 10 bases fitting TRBD1. This CDR3 is 14 amino acids long. Germline V gives CDR1 LGHDT, CDR2 YNNKEL (reference sequence). V dropped 3 bases and J dropped 6; count of bases not matched to a gene: 4. The CDR3 region is CASSQGQGLPEAFF. CDR3 bases: TGTGCCAGCAGCCAGGGACAGGGGCTTCCTGAAGCTTTCTTT.

The rearrangement links TRBV19 to TRBJ1-2; D perhaps matches TRBD1 (6 bases). Germline V CDR1 and CDR2: LNHDA, SQIVND (reference sequence). The CDR3 length is 16 residues. V was cut by 5 bases and J by 5 bases, with 21 bases left in between. The CDR3 here is CASSATDSLLFYGYTF. The CDR3, as DNA: TGTGCCAGTAGTGCCACGGACAGTTTGCTGTTTTATGGCTACACCTTC.

This rearrangement joins TRBV7-6 to TRBJ2-5; D might be TRBD2 (6 bases). The CDR3 has 14 amino acids. Germline CDR1 reads SGHVS; CDR2 reads FNYEAQ. V was clipped by 0 bases and J by 5 bases, with 10 bases between them. Here the CDR3 DNA reads TGTGCCAGCAGCTTAGCGGGCGGGGTGGAGACCCAGTACTTC. Protein sequence: CASSLAGGVETQYF.

The J gene is TRBJ2-2, the V gene TRBV4-2; 7 positions agree with TRBD1. The germline V gene has CDR1 LGHNA and CDR2 YNFKEQ. The CDR3 is 15 amino acids. The V and J ends lost 4 bases and 2 bases, in that order; junction bases with no gene match: 4. The CDR3 loop reads CASSRGQVNTGELFF. The CDR3 DNA reads as TGTGCCAGCAGCCGCGGACAGGTTAACACCGGGGAGCTGTTTTTT.

This clonotype occurred a few times. The chain combines TRBV11-2 with TRBJ2-1; 15 bases match TRBD2. V was clipped by 5 bases and J by 0 bases; unmatched bases: 5. Germline V gene data show CDR1 as SGHAT and CDR2 as FQNNGV. CDR3 length: 18 residues. The CDR3 sequence is CASSRTSGRGYSYNEQFF. Written as DNA, the CDR3 is TGTGCCAGCAGCCGGACTAGCGGGAGGGGTTACTCCTACAATGAGCAGTTCTTC.

The sample holds a few counts of this clonotype. The rearrangement uses TRBV5-1 and TRBJ1-1, with unresolved D. The CDR3 length is 13 residues. V was pared by 0 bases and J by 2 bases, with 5 bases between. Germline CDR1 SGHRS, CDR2 YFSETQ. CDR3 nucleotides: TGCGCCAGCAGCTTGGACGTTAACACTGAAGCTTTCTTT. It translates to CASSLDVNTEAFF.

In its sample, this clonotype was seen a few times. The genes are TRBV20-1 and TRBJ2-3; 8 bases map to TRBD1. The CDR3 is 14 residues long. V was clipped by 6 bases and J by 2 bases; unmatched bases: 7. CDR1 is DFQATT, CDR2 SNEGSKA, per germline (reference sequence). The CDR3 loop reads CSARGTGHTDTQYF. The CDR3 DNA is TGCAGTGCGCGCGGGACAGGTCACACAGATACGCAGTATTTT.

The chain is built from TRBV6-5 and TRBJ2-2; no reliable D call. The length of the CDR3 is 13 residues. CDR1 is MNHEY, CDR2 SVGAGI, per germline. Trimming pared 4 bases from V and 4 bases from J, leaving 7 bases between. The CDR3 loop is CASSWGITGELFF. In DNA, the CDR3 is TGTGCCAGCAGTTGGGGAATCACCGGGGAGCTGTTTTTT.

The sample holds a few counts of this clonotype. This chain connects TRBV3-1 to TRBJ1-1, with TRBD1 identical over 9 bases. V shed 2 bases and J 11 bases; nucleotides not matched to a gene: 9. There are 14 residues in the CDR3. Per the germline V gene, CDR1 is LGHDT and CDR2 is YNNKEL (reference sequence). The CDR3 protein is CASSQKWGTGRAFF. CDR3 coding DNA: TGTGCCAGCAGCCAAAAATGGGGGACAGGGAGGGCTTTCTTT.

The chain couples TRBV30 to TRBJ1-5; no clear D. V lost 0 bases, J lost 4 bases, and 13 bases lay in between. The CDR3 consists of 15 residues. Per germline, CDR1 GTSNPN and CDR2 SVGIG (reference sequence). The CDR3: CAWSVTVSVNQPQHF. DNA for the CDR3: TGTGCCTGGAGTGTAACAGTGTCGGTTAATCAGCCCCAGCATTTT. Based on the CDR3 plus reference TRBV30 and TRBJ1-5, the full variable domain is SQTIHQWPATLVQPVGSPLSLECTVEGTSNPNLYWYRQAAGRGLQLLFYSVGIGQISSEVPQNLSASRPQDRQFILSSKKLLLSDSGFYLCAWSVTVSVNQPQHFGDGTRLSIL.

V and J are TRBV20-1 and TRBJ2-7, with D possibly TRBD2 on 5 matching bases. Trimming took off 1 base at V and 0 bases at J, with 7 bases between the two ends. Looked up from germline, CDR1 is DFQATT and CDR2 is SNEGSKA (reference sequence). This CDR3 contains 13 residues. CDR3 amino acids: CSARGLTSYEQYF. The CDR3 nucleotides are TGCAGTGCTAGAGGACTAACCTCCTACGAGCAGTACTTC.

This clonotype was recorded many times. This chain connects TRBV9 to TRBJ1-1; the D is unclear. Germline V gene lookup returns CDR1 SGDLS and CDR2 YYNGEE. Deletions cut 3 bases from V and 1 base from J, with 16 bases between. CDR3 size: 16 residues. The CDR3 coding sequence is TGTGCCAGCAGCGCCCACTCGGGTCAGGAGAACACTGAAGCTTTCTTT. Translated: CASSAHSGQENTEAFF. Full variable domain (missing parts from reference TRBV9 and TRBJ1-1): DSGVTQTPKHLITATGQRVTLRCSPRSGDLSVYWYQQSLDQGLQFLIQYYNGEERAKGNILERFSAQQFPDLHSELNLSSLELGDSALYFCASSAHSGQENTEAFFGQGTRLTVV.

With respect to this clonotype: The junction shows a germline mismatch at one end, possibly a read error. The V and J genes are TRBV20-1 and TRBJ2-2; D is perhaps TRBD1 (6 bases). Germline values: CDR1 DFQATT, CDR2 SNEGSKA (reference sequence). This CDR3 is built from 17 residues. CDR3 sequence (DNA): TGCAGTGCCAGAGCCAAAATAGCAGGGGCTAGCACCGGGGAGCTGTTTTTT. It encodes CSARAKIAGASTGELFF.

This chain joins TRBV7-2 and TRBJ2-1; 8 nucleotides line up with TRBD2. The CDR3 has 16 amino acids. V shed 4 bases and J 7 bases; nucleotides not matched to a gene: 12. CDR1 and CDR2 from the germline V gene are SGHTA and FQGNSA. The CDR3 nucleotides read TGTGCCAGCAGCTCTCAGCCGGGACTAGGAATAAATGAGCAGTTCTTC. It yields the protein CASSSQPGLGINEQFF.

This CDR3 is CASSLGTGTQAREQYF. In nucleotides, the CDR3 is TGCGCCAGCAGCTTGGGGACAGGGACCCAAGCAAGAGAGCAGTACTTC. The rearrangement joins TRBV5-1 to TRBJ2-7, with 8 nucleotides matching TRBD1. The CDR3 has 16 residues. The trim removed 0 bases at V and 7 bases at J, leaving 12 bases unmatched. In germline, CDR1 is SGHRS, CDR2 YFSETQ.

For this clonotype: A read error may produce the germline difference seen at one junction end. The CDR3, as DNA: TGTGCCAGCACCCCGACTAGGTACATTGAGCAGTTCTTC. Its protein is CASTPTRYIEQFF. V gene TRBV12-3 or TRBV12-4 combines with J gene TRBJ2-1; a possible D gene is TRBD2 (6 bases). CDR3 size: 13 residues.

CDR3 DNA sequence: TGTGCCAGCAGCCCGCCCGGACAGGGGAGGGTGACCCAGTACTTC. It is translated as CASSPPGQGRVTQYF. The gene calls are TRBV7-9 and TRBJ2-5; TRBD1 aligns across 9 bases. Losses at the gene ends were 5 bases for V and 7 bases for J; bases not matched to a gene: 11. The length of the CDR3 is 15 residues. From germline, CDR1 is SEHNR and CDR2 FQNEAQ (reference sequence).

This clonotype was observed a handful of times. The rearrangement joins TRBV12-3 or TRBV12-4 to TRBJ2-7; TRBD1 matches at 8 bases. The CDR3 totals 14 residues. V was pared by 6 bases and J by 5 bases, with 9 bases of the junction left unmatched. The CDR3 DNA is TGTGCCAGCAGCCCAGGGGGCTCGTCGAACGAGCAGTACTTC. Translating gives CASSPGGSSNEQYF.

This chain links TRBV7-9 with TRBJ2-3; no reliable D call. This CDR3 is 13 amino acids long. The germline V gene has CDR1 SEHNR and CDR2 FQNEAQ (reference sequence). V lost 4 bases to trimming and J lost 8 bases, with 13 bases between them. Written as DNA, the CDR3 is TGTGCCAGCAGCTCTCGCACCCTTCCTACGCAGTATTTT. It is translated as CASSSRTLPTQYF.